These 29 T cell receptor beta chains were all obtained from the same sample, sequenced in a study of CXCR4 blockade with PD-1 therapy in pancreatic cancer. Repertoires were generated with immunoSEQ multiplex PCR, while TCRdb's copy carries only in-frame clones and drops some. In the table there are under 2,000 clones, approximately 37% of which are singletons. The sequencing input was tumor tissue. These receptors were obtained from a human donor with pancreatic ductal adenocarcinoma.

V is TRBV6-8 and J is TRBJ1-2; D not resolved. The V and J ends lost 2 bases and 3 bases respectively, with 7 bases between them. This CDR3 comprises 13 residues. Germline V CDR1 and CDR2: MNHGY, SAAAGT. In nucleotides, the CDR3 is TGTGCCAGCAGTTACGTCCTGGACTATGGCTACACCTTC. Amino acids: CASSYVLDYGYTF.

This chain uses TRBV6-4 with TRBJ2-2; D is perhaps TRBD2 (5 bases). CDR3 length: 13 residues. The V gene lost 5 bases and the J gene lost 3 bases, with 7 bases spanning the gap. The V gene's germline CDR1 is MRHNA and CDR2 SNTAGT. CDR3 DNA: TGTGCCAGCAGTAACGGGGACACCGGGGAGCTGTTTTTT. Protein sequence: CASSNGDTGELFF.

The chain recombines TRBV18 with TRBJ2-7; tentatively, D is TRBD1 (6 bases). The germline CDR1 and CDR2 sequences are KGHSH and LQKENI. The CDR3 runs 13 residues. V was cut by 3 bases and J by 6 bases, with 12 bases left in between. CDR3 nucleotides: TGTGCCAGCTCACCCGGACAGACGACCGAGCAGTACTTC. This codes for CASSPGQTTEQYF.

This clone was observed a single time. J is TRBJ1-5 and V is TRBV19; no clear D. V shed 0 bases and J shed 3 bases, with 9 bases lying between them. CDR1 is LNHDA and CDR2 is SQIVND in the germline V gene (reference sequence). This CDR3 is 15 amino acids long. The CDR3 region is CASSIDKEHNQPQHF. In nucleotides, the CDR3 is TGTGCCAGTAGTATAGATAAGGAACACAATCAGCCCCAGCATTTT. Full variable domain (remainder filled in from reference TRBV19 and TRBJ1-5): DGGITQSPKYLFRKEGQNVTLSCEQNLNHDAMYWYRQDPGQGLRLIYYSQIVNDFQKGDIAEGYSVSREKKESFPLTVTSAQKNPTAFYLCASSIDKEHNQPQHFGDGTRLSIL.

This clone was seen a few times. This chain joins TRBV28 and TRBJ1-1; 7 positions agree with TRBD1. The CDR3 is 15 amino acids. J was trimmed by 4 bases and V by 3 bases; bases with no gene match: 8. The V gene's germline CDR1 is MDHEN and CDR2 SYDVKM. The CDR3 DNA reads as TGTGCCAGCAGTTTTTCGACAGGGTGGGGCACTGAAGCTTTCTTT. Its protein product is CASSFSTGWGTEAFF.

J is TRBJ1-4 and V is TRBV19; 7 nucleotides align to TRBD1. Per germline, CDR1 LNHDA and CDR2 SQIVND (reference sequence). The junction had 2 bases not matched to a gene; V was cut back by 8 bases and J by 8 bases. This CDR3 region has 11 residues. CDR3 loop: CASRTGEKLFF. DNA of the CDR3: TGTGCCAGTCGGACAGGCGAAAAACTGTTTTTT.

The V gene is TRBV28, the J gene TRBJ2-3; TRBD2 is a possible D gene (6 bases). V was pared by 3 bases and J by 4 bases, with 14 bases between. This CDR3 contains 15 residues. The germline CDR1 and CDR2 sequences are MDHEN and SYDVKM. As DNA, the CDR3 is TGTGCCAGCAGTTTGGGTAGCGGCCTCCCAGATACGCAGTATTTT. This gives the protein CASSLGSGLPDTQYF.

For the CDR3, the DNA is TGTGCCAGTAGTCCCCGGACAGGGGGCTCCGAGCAGTACTTC. Encoded protein: CASSPRTGGSEQYF. The V and J genes are TRBV19 and TRBJ2-7; 11 nucleotides match TRBD1. Germline V gene lookup returns CDR1 LNHDA and CDR2 SQIVND (reference sequence). The V segment lost 5 bases and the J segment 6 bases; nucleotides outside the gene matches: 6. The CDR3 contains 14 residues.

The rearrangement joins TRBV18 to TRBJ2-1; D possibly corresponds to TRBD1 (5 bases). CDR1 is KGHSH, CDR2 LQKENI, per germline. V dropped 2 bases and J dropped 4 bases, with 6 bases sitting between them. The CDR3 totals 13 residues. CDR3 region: CASSPDSYNEQFF. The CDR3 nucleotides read TGTGCCAGCTCACCAGACAGTTACAATGAGCAGTTCTTC.

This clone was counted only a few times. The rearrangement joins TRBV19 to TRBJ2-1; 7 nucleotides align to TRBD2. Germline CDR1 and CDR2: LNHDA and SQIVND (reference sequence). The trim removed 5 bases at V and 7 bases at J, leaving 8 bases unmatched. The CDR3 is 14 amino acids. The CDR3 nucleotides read TGTGCCAGTAGTTCTTTTTCAGCGGGGAATGAGCAGTTCTTC. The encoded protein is CASSSFSAGNEQFF.

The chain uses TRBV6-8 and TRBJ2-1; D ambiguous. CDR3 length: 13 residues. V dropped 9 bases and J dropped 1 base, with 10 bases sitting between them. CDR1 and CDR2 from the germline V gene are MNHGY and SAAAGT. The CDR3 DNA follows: TGTGCCAGTTATGACACATCCTACAATGAGCAGTTCTTC. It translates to CASYDTSYNEQFF.

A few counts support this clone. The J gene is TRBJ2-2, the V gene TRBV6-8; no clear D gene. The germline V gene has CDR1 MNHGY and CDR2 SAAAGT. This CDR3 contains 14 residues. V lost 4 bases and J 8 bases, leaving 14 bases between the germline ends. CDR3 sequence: CASSFGPFMGELFF. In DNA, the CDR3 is TGTGCCAGCAGTTTTGGACCATTTATGGGGGAGCTGTTTTTT.

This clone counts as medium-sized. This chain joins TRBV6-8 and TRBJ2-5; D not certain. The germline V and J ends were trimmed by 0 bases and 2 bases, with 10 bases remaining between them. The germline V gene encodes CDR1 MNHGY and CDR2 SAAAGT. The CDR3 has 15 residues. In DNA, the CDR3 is TGTGCCAGCAGTTACTCGATGGGATTTCAAGAGACCCAGTACTTC. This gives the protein CASSYSMGFQETQYF.

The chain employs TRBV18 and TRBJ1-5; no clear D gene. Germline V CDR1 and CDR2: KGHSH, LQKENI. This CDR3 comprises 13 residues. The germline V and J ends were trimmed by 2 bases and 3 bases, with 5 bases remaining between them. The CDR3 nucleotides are TGTGCCAGCTCACCAGCCGACAATCAGCCCCAGCATTTT. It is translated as CASSPADNQPQHF.

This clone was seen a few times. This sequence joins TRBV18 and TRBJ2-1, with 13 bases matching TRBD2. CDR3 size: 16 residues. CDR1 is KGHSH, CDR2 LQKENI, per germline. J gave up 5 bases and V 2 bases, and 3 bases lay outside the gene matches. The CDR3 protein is CASSPAGTSGNNEQFF. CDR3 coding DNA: TGTGCCAGCTCACCAGCAGGGACTAGCGGGAACAATGAGCAGTTCTTC.

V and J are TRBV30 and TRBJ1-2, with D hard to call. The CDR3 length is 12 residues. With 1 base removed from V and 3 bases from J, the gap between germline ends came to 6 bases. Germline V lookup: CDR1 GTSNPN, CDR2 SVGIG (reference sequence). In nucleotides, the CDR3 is TGTGCCTGGAGTGGGAGGGACTATGGCTACACCTTC. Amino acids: CAWSGRDYGYTF. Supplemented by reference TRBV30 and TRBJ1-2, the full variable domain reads SQTIHQWPATLVQPVGSPLSLECTVEGTSNPNLYWYRQAAGRGLQLLFYSVGIGQISSEVPQNLSASRPQDRQFILSSKKLLLSDSGFYLCAWSGRDYGYTFGSGTRLTVV.

CDR3 nucleotides: TGTGCCAGCAGTGAAGTCCCAGGGGGCAATTCACCCCTCCACTTT. Protein product: CASSEVPGGNSPLHF. The chain carries TRBV6-1 and TRBJ1-6; 8 nucleotides line up with TRBD1. Losses at the gene ends were 1 base for V and 7 bases for J; bases not matched to a gene: 3. The CDR3 covers 15 residues. Germline V gives CDR1 MNHNS, CDR2 SASEGT.

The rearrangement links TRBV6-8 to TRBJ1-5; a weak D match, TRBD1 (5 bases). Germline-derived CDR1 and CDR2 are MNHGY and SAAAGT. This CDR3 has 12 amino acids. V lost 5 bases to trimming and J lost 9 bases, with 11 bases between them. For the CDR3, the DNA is TGTGCCAGCAGTACCAGACAGAGGCCCCAGCATTTT. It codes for CASSTRQRPQHF.

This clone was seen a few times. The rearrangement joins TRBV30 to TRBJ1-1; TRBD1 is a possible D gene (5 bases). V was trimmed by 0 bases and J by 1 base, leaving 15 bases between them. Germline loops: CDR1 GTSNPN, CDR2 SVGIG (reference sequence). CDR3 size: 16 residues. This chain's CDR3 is CAWSVRAGIQNTEAFF. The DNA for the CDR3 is TGTGCCTGGAGTGTAAGGGCAGGGATACAGAACACTGAAGCTTTCTTT. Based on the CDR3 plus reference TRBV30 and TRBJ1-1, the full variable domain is SQTIHQWPATLVQPVGSPLSLECTVEGTSNPNLYWYRQAAGRGLQLLFYSVGIGQISSEVPQNLSASRPQDRQFILSSKKLLLSDSGFYLCAWSVRAGIQNTEAFFGQGTRLTVV.

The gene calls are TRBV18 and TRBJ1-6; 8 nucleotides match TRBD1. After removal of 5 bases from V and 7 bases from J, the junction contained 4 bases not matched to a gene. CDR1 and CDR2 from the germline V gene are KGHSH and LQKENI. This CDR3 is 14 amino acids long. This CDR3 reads CASSAGGSNSPLHF. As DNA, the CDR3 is TGTGCCAGCTCAGCAGGGGGCTCGAATTCACCCCTCCACTTT.

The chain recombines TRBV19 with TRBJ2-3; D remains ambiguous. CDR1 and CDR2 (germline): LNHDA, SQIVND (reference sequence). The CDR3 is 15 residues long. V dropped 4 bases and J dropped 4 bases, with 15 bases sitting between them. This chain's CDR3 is CASSRVPSTADTQYF. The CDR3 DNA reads TGTGCCAGTAGTAGAGTTCCCTCCACGGCAGATACGCAGTATTTT.

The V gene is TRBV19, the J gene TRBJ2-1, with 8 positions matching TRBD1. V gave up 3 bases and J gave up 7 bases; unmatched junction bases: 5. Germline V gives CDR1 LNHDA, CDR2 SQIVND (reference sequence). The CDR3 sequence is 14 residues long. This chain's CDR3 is CASSIADRANEQFF. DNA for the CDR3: TGTGCCAGTAGTATCGCGGACAGGGCTAATGAGCAGTTCTTC.

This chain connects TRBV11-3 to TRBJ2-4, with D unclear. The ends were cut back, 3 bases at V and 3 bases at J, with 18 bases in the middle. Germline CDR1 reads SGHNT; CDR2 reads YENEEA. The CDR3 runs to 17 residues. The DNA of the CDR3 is TGTGCCAGCAGCTTGGCCGCTGGGTCAAATGTCAAAAACATTCAGTACTTC. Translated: CASSLAAGSNVKNIQYF. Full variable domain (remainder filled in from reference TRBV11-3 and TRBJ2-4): EAGVVQSPRYKIIEKKQPVAFWCNPISGHNTLYWYLQNLGQGPELLIRYENEEAVDDSQLPKDRFSAERLKGVDSTLKIQPAELGDSAVYLCASSLAAGSNVKNIQYFGAGTRLSVL.

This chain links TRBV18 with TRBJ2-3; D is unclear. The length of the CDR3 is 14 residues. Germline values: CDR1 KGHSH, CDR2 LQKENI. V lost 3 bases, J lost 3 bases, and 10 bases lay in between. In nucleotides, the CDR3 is TGTGCCAGCTCACCTCAACAGTCTACAGATACGCAGTATTTT. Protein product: CASSPQQSTDTQYF.

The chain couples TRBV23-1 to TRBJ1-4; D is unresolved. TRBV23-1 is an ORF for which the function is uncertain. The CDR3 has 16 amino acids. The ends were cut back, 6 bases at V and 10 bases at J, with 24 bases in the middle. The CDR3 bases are TGCGCCAGCAGCCAAGATTTGGGCCCAATCGGAGGAAAACTGTTTTTT. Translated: CASSQDLGPIGGKLFF.

The CDR3 loop reads CASSPGQLYGYTF. The CDR3 nucleotides are TGTGCCAGTAGCCCGGGACAGCTCTATGGCTACACCTTC. The chain has TRBV19 and TRBJ1-2, with 7 bases aligning to TRBD1. This CDR3 contains 13 residues. With V trimmed by 6 bases and J by 4 bases, 5 bases remained unmatched. The germline CDR1 and CDR2 sequences are LNHDA and SQIVND (reference sequence). Using reference TRBV19 and TRBJ1-2 for the parts outside the CDR3, the full variable domain is DGGITQSPKYLFRKEGQNVTLSCEQNLNHDAMYWYRQDPGQGLRLIYYSQIVNDFQKGDIAEGYSVSREKKESFPLTVTSAQKNPTAFYLCASSPGQLYGYTFGSGTRLTVV.

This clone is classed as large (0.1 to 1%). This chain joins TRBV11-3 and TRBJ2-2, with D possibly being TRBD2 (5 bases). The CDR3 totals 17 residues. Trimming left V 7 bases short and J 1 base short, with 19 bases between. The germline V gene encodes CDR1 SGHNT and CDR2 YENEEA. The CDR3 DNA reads TGTGCCAGCACACCGTTGGTTTTCCGGGGGAACACCGGGGAGCTGTTTTTT. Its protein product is CASTPLVFRGNTGELFF.

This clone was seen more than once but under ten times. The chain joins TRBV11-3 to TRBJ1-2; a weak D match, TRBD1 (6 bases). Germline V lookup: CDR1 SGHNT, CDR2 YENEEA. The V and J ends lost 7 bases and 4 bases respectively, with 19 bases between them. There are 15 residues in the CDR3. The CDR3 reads CASNLRGGRSYGYTF. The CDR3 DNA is TGTGCCAGCAACCTAAGAGGGGGTAGAAGCTATGGCTACACCTTC.

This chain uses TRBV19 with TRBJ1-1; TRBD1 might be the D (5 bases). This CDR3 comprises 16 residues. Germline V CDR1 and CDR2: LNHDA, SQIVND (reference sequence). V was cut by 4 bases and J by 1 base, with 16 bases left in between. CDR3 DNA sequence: TGTGCCAGTAGTACCATCTCCTTCACAGGGAACACTGAAGCTTTCTTT. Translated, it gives CASSTISFTGNTEAFF.